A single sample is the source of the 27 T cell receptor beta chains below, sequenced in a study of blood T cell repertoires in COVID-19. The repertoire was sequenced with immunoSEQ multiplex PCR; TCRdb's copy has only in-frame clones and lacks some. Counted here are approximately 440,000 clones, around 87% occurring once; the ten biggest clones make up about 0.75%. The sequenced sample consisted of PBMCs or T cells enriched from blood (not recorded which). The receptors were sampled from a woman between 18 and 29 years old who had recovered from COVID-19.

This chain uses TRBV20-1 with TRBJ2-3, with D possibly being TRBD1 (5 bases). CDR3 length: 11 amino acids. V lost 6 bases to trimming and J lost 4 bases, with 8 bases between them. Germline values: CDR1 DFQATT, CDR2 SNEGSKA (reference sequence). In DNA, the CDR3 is TGCAGTGCAGGGGCTGCAGATACGCAGTATTTT. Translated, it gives CSAGAADTQYF.

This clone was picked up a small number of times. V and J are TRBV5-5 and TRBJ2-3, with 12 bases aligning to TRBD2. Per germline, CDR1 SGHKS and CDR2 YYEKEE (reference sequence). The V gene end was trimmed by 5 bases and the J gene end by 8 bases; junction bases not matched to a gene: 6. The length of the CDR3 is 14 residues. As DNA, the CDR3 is TGTGCCAGCAGTGAGACTAGCGGGGGAGTTACGCAGTATTTT. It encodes CASSETSGGVTQYF.

The CDR3 sequence is CASSPGRPAYEQYF. As DNA, the CDR3 is TGTGCCAGCAGTCCAGGGAGGCCTGCCTACGAGCAGTACTTC. The chain links TRBV2 to TRBJ2-7; D might be TRBD2 (6 bases). V gave up 5 bases and J gave up 2 bases, with 13 bases separating them. The CDR3 spans 14 residues. From germline, CDR1 is SNHLY and CDR2 FYNNEI.

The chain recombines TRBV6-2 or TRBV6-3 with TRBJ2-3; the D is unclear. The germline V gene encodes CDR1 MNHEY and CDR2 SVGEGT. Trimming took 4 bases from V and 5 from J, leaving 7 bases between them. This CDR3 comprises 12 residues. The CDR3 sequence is CASSFLRDTQYF. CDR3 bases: TGTGCCAGCAGTTTCCTTCGAGATACGCAGTATTTT.

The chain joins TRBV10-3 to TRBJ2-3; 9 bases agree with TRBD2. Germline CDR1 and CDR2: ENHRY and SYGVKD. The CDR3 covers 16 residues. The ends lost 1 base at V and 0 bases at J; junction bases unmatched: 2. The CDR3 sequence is CAISEFAGGSTDTQYF. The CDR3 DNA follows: TGTGCCATCAGTGAGTTCGCGGGGGGGAGCACAGATACGCAGTATTTT.

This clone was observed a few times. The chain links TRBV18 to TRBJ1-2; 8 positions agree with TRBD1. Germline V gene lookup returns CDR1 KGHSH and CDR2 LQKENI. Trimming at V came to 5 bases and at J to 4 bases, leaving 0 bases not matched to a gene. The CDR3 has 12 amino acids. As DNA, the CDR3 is TGTGCCAGCTCAACAGGGGGCTATGGCTACACCTTC. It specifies CASSTGGYGYTF.

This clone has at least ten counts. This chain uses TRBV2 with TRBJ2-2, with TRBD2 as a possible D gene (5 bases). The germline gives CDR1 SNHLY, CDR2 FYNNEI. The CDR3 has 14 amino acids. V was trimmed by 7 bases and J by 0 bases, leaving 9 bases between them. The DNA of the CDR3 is TGTGCCAGCATAAGAGGGACGAACACCGGGGAGCTGTTTTTT. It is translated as CASIRGTNTGELFF. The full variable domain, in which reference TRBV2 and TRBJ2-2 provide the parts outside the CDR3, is EPEVTQTPSHQVTQMGQEVILRCVPISNHLYFYWYRQILGQKVEFLVSFYNNEISEKSEIFDDQFSVERPDGSNFTLKIRSTKLEDSAMYFCASIRGTNTGELFFGEGSRLTVL.

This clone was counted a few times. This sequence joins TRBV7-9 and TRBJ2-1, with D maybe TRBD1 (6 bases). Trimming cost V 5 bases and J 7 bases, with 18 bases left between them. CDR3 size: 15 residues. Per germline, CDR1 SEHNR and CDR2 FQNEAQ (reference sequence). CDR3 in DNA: TGTGCCAGCAGCCGCGTTGGGGCAGGGGAGAATGAGCAGTTCTTC. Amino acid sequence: CASSRVGAGENEQFF.

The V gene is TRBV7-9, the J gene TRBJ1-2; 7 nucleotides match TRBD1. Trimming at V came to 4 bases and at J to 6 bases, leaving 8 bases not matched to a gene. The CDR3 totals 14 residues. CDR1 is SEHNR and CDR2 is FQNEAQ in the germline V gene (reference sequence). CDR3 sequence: CASSSRQGPHGYTF. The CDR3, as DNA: TGTGCCAGCAGCTCGCGACAGGGCCCCCATGGCTACACCTTC.

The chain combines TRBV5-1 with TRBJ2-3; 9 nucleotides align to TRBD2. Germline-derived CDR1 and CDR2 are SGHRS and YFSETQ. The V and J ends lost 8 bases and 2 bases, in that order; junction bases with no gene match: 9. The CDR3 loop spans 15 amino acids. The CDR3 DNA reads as TGCGCCAGTTGTGGGGCTAGCGGGGTCACAGATACGCAGTATTTT. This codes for CASCGASGVTDTQYF.

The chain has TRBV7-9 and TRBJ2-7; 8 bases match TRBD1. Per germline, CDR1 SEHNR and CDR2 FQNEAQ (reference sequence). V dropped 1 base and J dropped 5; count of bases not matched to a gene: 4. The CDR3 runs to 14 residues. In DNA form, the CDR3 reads TGTGCCAGCAGCTTAGTACAGGGGGTGGACGAGCAGTACTTC. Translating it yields CASSLVQGVDEQYF. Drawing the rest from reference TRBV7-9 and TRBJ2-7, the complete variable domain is DTGVSQNPRHKITKRGQNVTFRCDPISEHNRLYWYRQTLGQGPEFLTYFQNEAQLEKSRLLSDRFSAERPKGSFSTLEIQRTEQGDSAMYLCASSLVQGVDEQYFGPGTRLTVT.

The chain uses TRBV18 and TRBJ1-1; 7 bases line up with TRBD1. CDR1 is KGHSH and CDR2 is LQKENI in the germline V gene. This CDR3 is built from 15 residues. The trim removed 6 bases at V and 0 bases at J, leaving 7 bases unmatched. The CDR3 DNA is TGTGCCAGCTCGGCGGGACAGACGATGAACACTGAAGCTTTCTTT. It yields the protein CASSAGQTMNTEAFF. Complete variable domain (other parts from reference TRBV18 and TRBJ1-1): NAGVMQNPRHLVRRRGQEARLRCSPMKGHSHVYWYRQLPEEGLKFMVYLQKENIIDESGMPKERFSAEFPKEGPSILRIQQVVRGDSAAYFCASSAGQTMNTEAFFGQGTRLTVV.

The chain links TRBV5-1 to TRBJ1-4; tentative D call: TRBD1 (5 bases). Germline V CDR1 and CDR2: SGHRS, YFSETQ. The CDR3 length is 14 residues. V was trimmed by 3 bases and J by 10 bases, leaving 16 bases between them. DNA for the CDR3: TGCGCCAGCAGCTCGGACGGGGGATCCCGAAAACTGTTTTTT. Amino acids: CASSSDGGSRKLFF. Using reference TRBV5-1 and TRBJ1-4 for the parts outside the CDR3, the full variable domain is KAGVTQTPRYLIKTRGQQVTLSCSPISGHRSVSWYQQTPGQGLQFLFEYFSETQRNKGNFPGRFSGRQFSNSRSEMNVSTLELGDSALYLCASSSDGGSRKLFFGSGTQLSVL.

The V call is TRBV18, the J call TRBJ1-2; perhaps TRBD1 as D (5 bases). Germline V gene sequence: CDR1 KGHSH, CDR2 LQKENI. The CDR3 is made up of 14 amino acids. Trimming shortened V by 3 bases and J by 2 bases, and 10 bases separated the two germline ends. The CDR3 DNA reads TGTGCCAGCTCACCCCTTGACAGAAACTATGGCTACACCTTC. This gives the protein CASSPLDRNYGYTF.

CDR3 DNA: TGCGCCAGCAGCCAATTTGAGGGTAGCGGCTATGGCTACACCTTC. Translation gives CASSQFEGSGYGYTF. The V and J genes are TRBV4-1 and TRBJ1-2, with D uncertain. There are 15 residues in the CDR3. Germline CDR1 and CDR2: MGHRA and YSYEKL. V was shortened by 2 bases and J by 4 bases, with 14 bases between the two germline ends.

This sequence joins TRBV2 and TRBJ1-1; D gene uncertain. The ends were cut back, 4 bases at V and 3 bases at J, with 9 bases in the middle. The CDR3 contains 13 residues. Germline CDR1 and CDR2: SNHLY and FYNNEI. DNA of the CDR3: TGTGCCAGCAGTGCTTCGAGGGACACTGAAGCTTTCTTT. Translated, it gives CASSASRDTEAFF. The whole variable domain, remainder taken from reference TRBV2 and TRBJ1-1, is EPEVTQTPSHQVTQMGQEVILRCVPISNHLYFYWYRQILGQKVEFLVSFYNNEISEKSEIFDDQFSVERPDGSNFTLKIRSTKLEDSAMYFCASSASRDTEAFFGQGTRLTVV.

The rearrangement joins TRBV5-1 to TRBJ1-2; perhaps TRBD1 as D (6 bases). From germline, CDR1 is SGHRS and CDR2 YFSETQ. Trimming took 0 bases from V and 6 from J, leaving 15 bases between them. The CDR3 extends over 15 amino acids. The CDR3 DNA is TGCGCCAGCAGCTTGGCCGGGACACCCCTGGATGGCTACACCTTC. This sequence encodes CASSLAGTPLDGYTF.

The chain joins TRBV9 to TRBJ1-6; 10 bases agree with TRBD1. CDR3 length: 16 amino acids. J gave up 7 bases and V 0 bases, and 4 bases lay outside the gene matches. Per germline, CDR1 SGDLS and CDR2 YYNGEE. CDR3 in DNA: TGTGCCAGCAGCGTAGAGGGGACAGGGGAGAATTCACCCCTCCACTTT. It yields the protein CASSVEGTGENSPLHF.

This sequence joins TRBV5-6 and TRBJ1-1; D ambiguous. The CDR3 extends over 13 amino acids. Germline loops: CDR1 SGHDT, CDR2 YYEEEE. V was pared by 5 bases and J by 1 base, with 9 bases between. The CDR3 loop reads CASSFSANTEAFF. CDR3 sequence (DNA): TGTGCCAGCAGTTTCAGCGCGAACACTGAAGCTTTCTTT.

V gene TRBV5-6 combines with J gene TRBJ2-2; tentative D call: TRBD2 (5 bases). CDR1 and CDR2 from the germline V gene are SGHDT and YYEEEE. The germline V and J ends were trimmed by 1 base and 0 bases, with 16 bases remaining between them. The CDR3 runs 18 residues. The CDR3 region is CASSLFGGGHPNTGELFF. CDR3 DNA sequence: TGTGCCAGCAGCTTGTTTGGTGGAGGTCACCCGAACACCGGGGAGCTGTTTTTT.

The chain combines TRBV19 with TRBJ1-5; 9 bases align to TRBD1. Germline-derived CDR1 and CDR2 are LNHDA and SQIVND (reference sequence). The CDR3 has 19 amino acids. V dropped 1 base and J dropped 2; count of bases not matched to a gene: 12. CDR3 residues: CASSIVWGQGYFGNQPQHF. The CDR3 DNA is TGTGCCAGTAGTATAGTTTGGGGACAGGGCTACTTCGGCAATCAGCCCCAGCATTTT.

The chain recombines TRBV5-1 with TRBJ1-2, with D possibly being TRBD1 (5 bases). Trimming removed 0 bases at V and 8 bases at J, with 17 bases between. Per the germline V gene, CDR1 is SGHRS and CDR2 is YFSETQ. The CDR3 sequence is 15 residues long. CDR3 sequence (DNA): TGCGCCAGCAGCTTGGGAGGGGAGGGTGAAATCGGCTACACCTTC. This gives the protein CASSLGGEGEIGYTF.

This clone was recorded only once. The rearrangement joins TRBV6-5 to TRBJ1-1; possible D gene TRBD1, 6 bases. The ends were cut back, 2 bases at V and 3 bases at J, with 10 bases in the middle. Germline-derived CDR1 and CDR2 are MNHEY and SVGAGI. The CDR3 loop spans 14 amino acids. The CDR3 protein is CASSYGGGDTEAFF. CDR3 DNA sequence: TGTGCCAGCAGTTACGGGGGCGGTGACACTGAAGCTTTCTTT.

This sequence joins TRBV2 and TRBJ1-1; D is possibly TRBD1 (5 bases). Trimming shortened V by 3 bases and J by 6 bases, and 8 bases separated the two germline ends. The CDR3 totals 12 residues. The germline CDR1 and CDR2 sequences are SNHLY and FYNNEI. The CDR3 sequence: CASSDREAEAFF. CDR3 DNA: TGTGCCAGCAGTGACAGGGAAGCTGAAGCTTTCTTT.

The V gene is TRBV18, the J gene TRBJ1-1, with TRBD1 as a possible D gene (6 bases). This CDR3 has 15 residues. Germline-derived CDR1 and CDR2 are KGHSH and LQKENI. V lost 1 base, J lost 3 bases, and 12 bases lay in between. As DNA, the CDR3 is TGTGCCAGCTCACCACTAGAGGGGGATTACACTGAAGCTTTCTTT. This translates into CASSPLEGDYTEAFF.

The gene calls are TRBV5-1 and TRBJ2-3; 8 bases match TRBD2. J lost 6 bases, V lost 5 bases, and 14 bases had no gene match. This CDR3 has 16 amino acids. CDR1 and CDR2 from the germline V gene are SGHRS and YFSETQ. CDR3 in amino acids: CASRTGAGVLGDTQYF. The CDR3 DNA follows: TGCGCCAGCAGGACGGGAGCGGGGGTCCTAGGGGATACGCAGTATTTT.

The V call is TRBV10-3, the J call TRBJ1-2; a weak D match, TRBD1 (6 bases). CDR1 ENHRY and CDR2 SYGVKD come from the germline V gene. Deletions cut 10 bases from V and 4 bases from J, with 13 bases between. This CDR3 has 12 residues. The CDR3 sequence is CATNRDFYGYTF. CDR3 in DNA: TGTGCCACAAACAGGGATTTCTATGGCTACACCTTC.